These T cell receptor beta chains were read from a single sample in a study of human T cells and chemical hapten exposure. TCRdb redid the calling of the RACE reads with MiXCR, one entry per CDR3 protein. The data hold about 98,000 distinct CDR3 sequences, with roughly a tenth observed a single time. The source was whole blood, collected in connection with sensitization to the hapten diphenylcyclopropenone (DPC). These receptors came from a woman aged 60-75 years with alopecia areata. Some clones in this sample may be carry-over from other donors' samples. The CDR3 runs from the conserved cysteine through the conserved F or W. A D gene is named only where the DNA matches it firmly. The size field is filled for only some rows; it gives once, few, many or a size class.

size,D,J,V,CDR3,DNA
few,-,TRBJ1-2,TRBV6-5,CASSPTGIGYTF,TGTGCCAGCAGTCCCACAGGGATCGGCTACACCTTC
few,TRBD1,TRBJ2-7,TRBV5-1,CASSFGQASYEQYF,TGCGCCAGCAGCTTCGGACAGGCCTCCTACGAGCAGTACTTC
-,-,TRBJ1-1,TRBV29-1,CSVEGHLEAFF,TGCAGCGTTGAGGGACACCTAGAAGCTTTCTTT
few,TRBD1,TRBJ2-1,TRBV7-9,CASSRGQVYNEQFF,TGTGCCAGCAGCCGCGGACAGGTTTACAATGAGCAGTTCTTC
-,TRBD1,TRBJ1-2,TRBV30,CAWGTGEGYTF,TGTGCCTGGGGGACAGGGGAAGGCTACACCTTC
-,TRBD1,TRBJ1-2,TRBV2,CASSDPGGQGVYGYTF,TGTGCCAGCAGTGATCCGGGAGGACAGGGGGTCTATGGCTACACCTTC
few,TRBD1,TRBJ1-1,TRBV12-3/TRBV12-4,CASSGGQGDTEAFF,TGTGCCAGCAGTGGGGGACAGGGTGACACTGAAGCTTTCTTT
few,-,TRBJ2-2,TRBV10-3,CAIRENRAAATGELFF,TGTGCCATCAGAGAGAACAGGGCGGCGGCCACCGGGGAGCTGTTTTTT
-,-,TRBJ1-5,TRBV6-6,CASAGRQRVSQPQHF,TGTGCCAGCGCAGGCCGACAGCGAGTATCTCAGCCCCAGCATTTT
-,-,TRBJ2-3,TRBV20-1,CSAREGGASDTQYF,TGCAGTGCTAGAGAAGGGGGGGCCAGCGATACGCAGTATTTT
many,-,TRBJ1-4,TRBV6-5,CASSYFPGSNEKLFF,TGTGCCAGCAGTTACTTTCCGGGATCTAATGAAAAACTGTTTTTT
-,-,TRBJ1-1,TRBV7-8,CASSSGTVVMNTEVFF,TGTGCCAGCAGCTCCGGGACGGTCGTCATGAACACTGAAGTTTTCTTT
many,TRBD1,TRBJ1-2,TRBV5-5,CASSLTGTATGYTF,TGTGCCAGCAGCTTAACCGGGACAGCAACGGGCTACACCTTC
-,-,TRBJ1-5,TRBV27,CASSLSGVNQPQHF,TGTGCCAGCAGTTTATCAGGGGTCAATCAGCCCCAGCATTTT
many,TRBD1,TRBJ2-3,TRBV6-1,CASSDGTGDTDTQYF,TGTGCCAGCAGTGACGGGACAGGGGACACAGATACGCAGTATTTT
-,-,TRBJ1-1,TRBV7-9,CASLPVGPVNTEAFF,TGTGCCAGCCTCCCAGTGGGGCCAGTGAACACTGAAGCTTTCTTT
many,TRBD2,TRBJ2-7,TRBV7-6,CASSLVAGLTYEQYF,TGTGCCAGCAGCTTAGTAGCGGGGCTAACCTACGAGCAGTACTTC
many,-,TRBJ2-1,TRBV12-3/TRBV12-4,CASSSDHGPSEDEQFF,TGTGCCAGCAGTTCGGATCACGGACCGAGCGAGGATGAGCAGTTCTTC
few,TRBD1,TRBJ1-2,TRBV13,CASSRTGSNGNYGYTF,TGTGCCAGCAGCAGGACAGGGAGCAACGGGAACTATGGCTACACCTTC
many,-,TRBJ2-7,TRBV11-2,CASSLRGRVKENPYEQYF,TGTGCCAGCAGCTTAAGGGGCAGGGTGAAGGAGAACCCCTACGAGCAGTACTTC
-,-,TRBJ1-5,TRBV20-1,CSLGINQPQQF,TGCAGCCTGGGGATTAATCAGCCCCAGCAATTT
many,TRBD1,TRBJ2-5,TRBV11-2,CASSLQGTGQETQYF,TGTGCCAGCAGCCTACAGGGGACAGGCCAGGAGACCCAGTACTTC
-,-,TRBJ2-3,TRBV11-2,CASSLEAWADTQYF,TGTGCCAGCAGCTTAGAAGCTTGGGCTGATACGCAGTATTTT
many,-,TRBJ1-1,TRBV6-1,CASASGNTPGNTEAFF,TGTGCCAGCGCGAGCGGGAACACCCCGGGGAACACTGAAGCTTTCTTT
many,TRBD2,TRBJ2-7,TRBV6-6,CASSYSMRRGVVYEQYF,TGTGCCAGCAGTTACTCGATGAGGCGGGGGGTCGTCTACGAGCAGTACTTC
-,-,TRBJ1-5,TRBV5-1,CASSLESGGSNQPQHF,TGCGCCAGCAGCTTGGAGTCCGGAGGTAGCAATCAGCCCCAGCATTTT
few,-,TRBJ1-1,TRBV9,CASSVFGENTEAFF,TGTGCCAGCAGCGTATTTGGGGAGAACACTGAAGCTTTCTTT
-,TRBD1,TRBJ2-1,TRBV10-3,CAINPQGPQTYNEQFF,TGTGCCATCAACCCACAGGGGCCCCAAACTTACAATGAGCAGTTCTTC
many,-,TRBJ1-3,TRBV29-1,CSVLLGNTIYF,TGCAGCGTTCTCCTCGGAAACACCATATATTTT